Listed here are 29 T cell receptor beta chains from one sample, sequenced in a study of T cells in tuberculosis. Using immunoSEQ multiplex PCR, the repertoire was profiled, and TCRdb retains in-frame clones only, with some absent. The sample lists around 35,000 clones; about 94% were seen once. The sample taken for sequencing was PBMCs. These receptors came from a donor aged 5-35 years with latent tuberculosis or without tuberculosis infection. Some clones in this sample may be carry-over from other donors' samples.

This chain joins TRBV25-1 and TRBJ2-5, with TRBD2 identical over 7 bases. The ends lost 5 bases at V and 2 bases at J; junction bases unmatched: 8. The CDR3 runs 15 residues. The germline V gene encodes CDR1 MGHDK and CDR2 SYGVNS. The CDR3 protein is CASSSGGRTQETQYF. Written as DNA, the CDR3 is TGTGCCAGCAGTTCGGGGGGACGTACGCAAGAGACCCAGTACTTC. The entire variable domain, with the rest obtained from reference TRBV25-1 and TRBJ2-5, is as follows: EADIYQTPRYLVIGTGKKITLECSQTMGHDKMYWYQQDPGMELHLIHYSYGVNSTEKGDLSSESTVSRIRTEHFPLTLESARPSHTSQYLCASSSGGRTQETQYFGPGTRLLVL.

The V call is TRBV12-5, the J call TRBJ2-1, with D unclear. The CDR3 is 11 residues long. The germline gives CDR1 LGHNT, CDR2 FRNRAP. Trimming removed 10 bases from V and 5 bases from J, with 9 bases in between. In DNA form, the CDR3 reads TGTGCTAACCCCGCAGACAATGAGCAGTTCTTC. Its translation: CANPADNEQFF.

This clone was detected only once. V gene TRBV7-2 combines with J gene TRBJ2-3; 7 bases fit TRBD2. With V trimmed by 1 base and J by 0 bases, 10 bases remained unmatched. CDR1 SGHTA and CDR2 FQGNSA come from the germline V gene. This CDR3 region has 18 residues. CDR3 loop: CASSLGSLTSPSTDTQYF. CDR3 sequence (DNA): TGTGCCAGCAGCTTAGGTAGTCTGACTAGCCCTAGCACAGATACGCAGTATTTT.

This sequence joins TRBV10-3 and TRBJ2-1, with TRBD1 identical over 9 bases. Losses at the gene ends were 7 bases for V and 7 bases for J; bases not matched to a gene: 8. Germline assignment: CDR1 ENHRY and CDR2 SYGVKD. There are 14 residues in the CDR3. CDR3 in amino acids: CAIMPGQGWNEQFF. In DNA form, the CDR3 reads TGTGCCATCATGCCGGGACAGGGTTGGAATGAGCAGTTCTTC.

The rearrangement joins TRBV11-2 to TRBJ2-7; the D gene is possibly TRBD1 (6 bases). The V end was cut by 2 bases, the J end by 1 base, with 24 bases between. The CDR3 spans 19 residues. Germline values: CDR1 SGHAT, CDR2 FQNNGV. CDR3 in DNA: TGTGCCAGCAGCTTATCCGATGAGCTGGACAGATTAAAATCCTACGAGCAGTACTTC. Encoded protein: CASSLSDELDRLKSYEQYF.

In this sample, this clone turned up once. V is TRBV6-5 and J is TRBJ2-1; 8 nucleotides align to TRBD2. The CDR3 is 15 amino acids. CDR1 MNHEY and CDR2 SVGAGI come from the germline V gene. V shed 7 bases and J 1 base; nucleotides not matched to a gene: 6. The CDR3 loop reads CASTRERGSYNEQFF. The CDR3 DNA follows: TGTGCCAGCACAAGAGAGCGGGGGTCCTACAATGAGCAGTTCTTC.

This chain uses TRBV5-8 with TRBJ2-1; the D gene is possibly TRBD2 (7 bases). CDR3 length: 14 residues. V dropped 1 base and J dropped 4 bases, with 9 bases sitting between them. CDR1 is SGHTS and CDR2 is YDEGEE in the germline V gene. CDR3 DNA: TGTGCCAGCAGCTTGCGGGGGGCGTACAATGAGCAGTTCTTC. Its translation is CASSLRGAYNEQFF.

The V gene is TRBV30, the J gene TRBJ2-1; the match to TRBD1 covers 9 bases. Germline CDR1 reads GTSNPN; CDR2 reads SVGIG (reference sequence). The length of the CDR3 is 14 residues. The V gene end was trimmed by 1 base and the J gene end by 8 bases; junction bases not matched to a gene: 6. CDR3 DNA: TGTGCCTGGAGTGCCGGGACAGGGCACGATGAGCAGTTCTTC. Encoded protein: CAWSAGTGHDEQFF.

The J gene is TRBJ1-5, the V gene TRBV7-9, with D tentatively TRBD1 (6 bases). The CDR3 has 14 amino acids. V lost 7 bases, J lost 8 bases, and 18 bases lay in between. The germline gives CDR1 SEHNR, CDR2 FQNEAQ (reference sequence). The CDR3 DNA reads TGTGCCAGCAATGCAGGGGAACGGCGGAAGCCCCAGCATTTT. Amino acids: CASNAGERRKPQHF.

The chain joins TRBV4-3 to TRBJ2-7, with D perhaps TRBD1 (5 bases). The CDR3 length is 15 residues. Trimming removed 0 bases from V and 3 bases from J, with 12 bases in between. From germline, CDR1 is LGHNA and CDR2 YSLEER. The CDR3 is CASSQDRVKGYEQYF. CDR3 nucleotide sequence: TGCGCCAGCAGCCAAGACAGGGTCAAGGGCTACGAGCAGTACTTC.

The CDR3 spells CASSLVAYREGPRQPQHF. The CDR3 DNA reads TGTGCCAGCAGCTTAGTAGCCTACCGTGAAGGTCCCCGTCAGCCCCAGCATTTT. This sequence joins TRBV7-6 and TRBJ1-5; D is undetermined. The V gene's germline CDR1 is SGHVS and CDR2 FNYEAQ. The CDR3 extends over 18 amino acids. The V end lost 1 base, the J end lost 6 bases, and 22 bases lay between the germline ends.

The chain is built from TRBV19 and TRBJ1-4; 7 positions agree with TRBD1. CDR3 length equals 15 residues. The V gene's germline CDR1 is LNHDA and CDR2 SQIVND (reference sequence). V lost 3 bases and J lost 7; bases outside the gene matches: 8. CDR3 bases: TGTGCCAGTAGTATGGGGGCCAGGGGGAGTGAAAAACTGTTTTTT. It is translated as CASSMGARGSEKLFF.

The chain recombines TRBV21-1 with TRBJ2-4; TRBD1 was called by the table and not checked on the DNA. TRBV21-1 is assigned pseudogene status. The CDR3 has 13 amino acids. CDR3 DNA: TGTGCCAGCAGCAAAGAGGGGGATCCCGTTCAGTACTTC. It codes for CASSKEGDPVQYF.

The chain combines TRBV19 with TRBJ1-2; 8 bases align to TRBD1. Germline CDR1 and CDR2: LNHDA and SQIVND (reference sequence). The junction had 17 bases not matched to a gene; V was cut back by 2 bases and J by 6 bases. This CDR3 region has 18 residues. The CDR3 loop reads CASSISLSFGQGWDGYTF. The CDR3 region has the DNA TGTGCCAGTAGTATATCCCTTTCTTTCGGACAGGGCTGGGATGGCTACACCTTC. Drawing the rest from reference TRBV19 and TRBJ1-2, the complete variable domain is DGGITQSPKYLFRKEGQNVTLSCEQNLNHDAMYWYRQDPGQGLRLIYYSQIVNDFQKGDIAEGYSVSREKKESFPLTVTSAQKNPTAFYLCASSISLSFGQGWDGYTFGSGTRLTVV.

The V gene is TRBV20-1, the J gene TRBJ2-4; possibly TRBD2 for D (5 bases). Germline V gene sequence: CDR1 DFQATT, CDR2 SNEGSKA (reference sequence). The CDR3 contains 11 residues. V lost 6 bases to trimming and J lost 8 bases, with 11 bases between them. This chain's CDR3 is CSAGVKDIQYF. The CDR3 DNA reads TGCAGTGCCGGGGTCAAGGACATTCAGTACTTC.

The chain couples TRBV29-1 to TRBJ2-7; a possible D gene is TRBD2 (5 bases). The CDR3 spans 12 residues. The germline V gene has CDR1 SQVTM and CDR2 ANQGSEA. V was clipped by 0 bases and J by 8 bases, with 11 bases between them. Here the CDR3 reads CSVEDSIAKQYF. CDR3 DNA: TGCAGCGTTGAAGACTCTATAGCGAAGCAGTACTTC.

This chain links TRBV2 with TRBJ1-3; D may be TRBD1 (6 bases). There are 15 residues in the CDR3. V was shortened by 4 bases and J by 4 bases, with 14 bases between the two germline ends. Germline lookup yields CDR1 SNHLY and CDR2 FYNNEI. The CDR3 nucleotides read TGTGCCAGCAGTGGACGGCAGGGGCCCGGAAACACCATATATTTT. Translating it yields CASSGRQGPGNTIYF.

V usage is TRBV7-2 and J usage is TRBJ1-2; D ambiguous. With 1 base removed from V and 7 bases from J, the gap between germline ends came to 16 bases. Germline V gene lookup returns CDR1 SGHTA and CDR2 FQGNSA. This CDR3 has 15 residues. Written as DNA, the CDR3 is TGTGCCAGCAGCTTAGGGAGAGGGAGGATAAGTGGCTACACCTTC. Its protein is CASSLGRGRISGYTF.

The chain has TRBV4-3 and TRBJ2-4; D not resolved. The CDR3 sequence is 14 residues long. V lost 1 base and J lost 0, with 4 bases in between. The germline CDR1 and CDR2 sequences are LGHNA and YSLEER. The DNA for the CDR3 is TGCGCCAGCAGCCAAGGGCTAGCCAAAAACATTCAGTACTTC. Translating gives CASSQGLAKNIQYF.

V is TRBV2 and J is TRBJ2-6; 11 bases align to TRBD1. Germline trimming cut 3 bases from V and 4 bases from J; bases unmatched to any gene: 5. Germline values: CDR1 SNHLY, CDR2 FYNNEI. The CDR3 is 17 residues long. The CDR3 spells CASSDWDRGAGANVLTF. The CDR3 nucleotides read TGTGCCAGCAGTGATTGGGACAGGGGGGCCGGGGCCAACGTCCTGACTTTC.

CDR3: CASSELSMGRDTEAFF. The CDR3 DNA reads as TGCGCCAGCAGTGAGCTTTCAATGGGGCGAGACACTGAAGCTTTCTTT. The chain recombines TRBV10-2 with TRBJ1-1, with D possibly TRBD1 on 5 matching bases. V shed 2 bases and J shed 3 bases, with 16 bases lying between them. CDR3 length: 16 amino acids. CDR1 is WSHSY, CDR2 SAAADI, per germline.

CDR3 loop: CASSLGQTYGYTF. The CDR3 DNA reads as TGTGCCAGCAGCTTGGGACAGACCTATGGCTACACCTTC. The chain links TRBV5-6 to TRBJ1-2, with D tentatively TRBD1 (5 bases). The CDR3 extends over 13 amino acids. In germline, CDR1 is SGHDT, CDR2 YYEEEE. Trimming pared 0 bases from V and 4 bases from J, leaving 7 bases between.

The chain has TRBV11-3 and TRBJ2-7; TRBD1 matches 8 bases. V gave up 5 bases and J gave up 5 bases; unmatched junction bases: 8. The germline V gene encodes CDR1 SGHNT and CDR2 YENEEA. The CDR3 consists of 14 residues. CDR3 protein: CASSPRDRPDEQYF. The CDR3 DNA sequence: TGTGCCAGCAGCCCCCGGGACAGGCCCGACGAGCAGTACTTC.

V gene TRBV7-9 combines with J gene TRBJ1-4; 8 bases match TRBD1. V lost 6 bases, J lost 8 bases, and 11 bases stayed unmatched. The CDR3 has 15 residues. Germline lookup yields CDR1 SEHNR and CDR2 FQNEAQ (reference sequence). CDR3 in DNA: TGTGCCAGCAGTTCGAACGGACAGGGAGGAGAAAAACTGTTTTTT. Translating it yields CASSSNGQGGEKLFF. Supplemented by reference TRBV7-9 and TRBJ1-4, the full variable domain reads DTGVSQNPRHKITKRGQNVTFRCDPISEHNRLYWYRQTLGQGPEFLTYFQNEAQLEKSRLLSDRFSAERPKGSFSTLEIQRTEQGDSAMYLCASSSNGQGGEKLFFGSGTQLSVL.

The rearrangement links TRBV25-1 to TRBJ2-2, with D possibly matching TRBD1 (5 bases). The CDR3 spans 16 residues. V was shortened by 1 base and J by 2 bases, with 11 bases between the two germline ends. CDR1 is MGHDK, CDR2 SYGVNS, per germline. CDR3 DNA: TGTGCCAGCAGTGAATCAGCAGGGTTTAACACCGGGGAGCTGTTTTTT. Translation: CASSESAGFNTGELFF.

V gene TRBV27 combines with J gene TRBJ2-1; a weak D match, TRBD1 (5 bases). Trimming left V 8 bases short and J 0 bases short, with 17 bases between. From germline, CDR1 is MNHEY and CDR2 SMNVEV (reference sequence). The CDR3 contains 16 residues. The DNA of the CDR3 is TGTGCCAGCGCGTGGGCCGGCAGGGACTCCTACAATGAGCAGTTCTTC. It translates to CASAWAGRDSYNEQFF.

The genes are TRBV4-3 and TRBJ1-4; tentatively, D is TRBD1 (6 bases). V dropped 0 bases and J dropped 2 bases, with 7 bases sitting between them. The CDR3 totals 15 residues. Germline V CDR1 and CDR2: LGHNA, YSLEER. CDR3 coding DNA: TGCGCCAGCAGCCAAGAAGGGGGTACTAATGAAAAACTGTTTTTT. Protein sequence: CASSQEGGTNEKLFF.

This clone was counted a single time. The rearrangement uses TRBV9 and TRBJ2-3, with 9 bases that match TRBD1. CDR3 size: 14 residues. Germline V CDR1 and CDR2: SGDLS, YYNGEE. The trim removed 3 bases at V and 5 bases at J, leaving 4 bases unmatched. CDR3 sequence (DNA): TGTGCCAGCAGCGCCACAGGGGGCGGAGATACGCAGTATTTT. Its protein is CASSATGGGDTQYF.

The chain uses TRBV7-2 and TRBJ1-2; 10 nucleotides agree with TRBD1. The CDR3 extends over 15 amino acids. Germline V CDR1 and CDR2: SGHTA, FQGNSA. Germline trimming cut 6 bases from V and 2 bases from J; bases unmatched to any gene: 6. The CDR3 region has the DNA TGTGCCAGCAGAAGACCGGGACAGGGGAACTATGGCTACACCTTC. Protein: CASRRPGQGNYGYTF.